This TCR beta chain appears in the sequencing data of a study of CD8+ T cells in alopecia areata. Study findings and constraints: Lesional scalp displayed greater clonality than normal scalp, most notably in alopecia totalis/universalis.

This CDR3 has 15 residues. V gave up 3 bases and J gave up 4 bases, with 11 bases separating them. Per germline, CDR1 SGDLS and CDR2 YYNGEE. Sequencing templates came from extracted RNA that was reverse transcribed into cDNA. Only in-frame clones appear in the TCRdb table, and some are missing; sequencing was by immunoSEQ multiplex PCR. Of about 110,000 clones detected, approximately 59% appear once; the ten largest clones hold under 25%. Details on this clone: The antigen is not known.

The chain combines TRBV9 with TRBJ2-6, with D possibly TRBD2 on 5 matching bases. The sequence was obtained from a human donor in good health. Specimen: CD8+ T cells sorted from blood. The CDR3, as DNA: TGTGCCAGCAGCGAGGGCCGAGGGGGGGCCAACGTCCTGACTTTC. Protein: CASSEGRGGANVLTF.